This T cell receptor (beta chain) was identified during a study of CD8+CD57+ T cells in acquired aplastic anemia. Study at large: Reads per healthy sample averaged approximately 9.9 million (CD4+) and some 11 million (CD8+).

Whole-study results and caveats: There were over 25 CD8+ CDR3 sequences that occurred in both patients and controls.

V lost 1 base and J 5 bases, leaving 6 bases between the germline ends. Germline V lookup: CDR1 LGHDT, CDR2 YNNKEL (reference sequence). The length of the CDR3 is 13 residues. This clonotype has just one count. Its antigen is as yet unknown. The use of genomic DNA as template underpinned the TCR beta VDJ and CDR3 profiling. TCRdb fed the reads into MiXCR, producing one record per CDR3 protein. The sample contains about 180,000 distinct CDR3 sequences, 45% to 50% of which appear only once. The rearrangement uses TRBV3-1 and TRBJ1-5, with D hard to call. The receptor was derived from a human donor in good health. The specimen was sorted CD4+, CD8+, or CD8+CD57+ T cells (not recorded which) from PBMCs. The CDR3: CASSQVDHQPQHF. CDR3 DNA: TGTGCCAGCAGCCAAGTGGACCATCAGCCCCAGCATTTT.